Listed below are T cell receptor beta chains from one sample, sequenced in a study of beta chain features in type 1 diabetes. The repertoire was sequenced with immunoSEQ multiplex PCR; TCRdb's copy has only in-frame clones and lacks some. In the table there are about 150,000 clones, about a tenth of which are singletons. The sample comprised central memory CD4+ T cells from blood. The receptors here all came from a man younger than 45 with type 1 diabetes. CDR3s include the opening cysteine and the closing phenylalanine or tryptophan. A D gene is named only where the DNA matches it firmly. Part of the rows lack a size; the others show once, few, many or a class for expanded clones.

>TRBJ1-4|TRBV7-9|many|TRBD1
CASSLTGIGEKLFF
TGTGCCAGCAGCTTGACAGGGATAGGTGAAAAACTGTTTTTT
>TRBJ1-4|TRBV4-2|few|-
CASSQDLRTLTEKLFF
TGTGCCAGCAGCCAAGATCTGCGCACCCTCACTGAAAAACTGTTTTTT
>TRBJ2-7|TRBV7-2|-|-
CASSLGPPYEQYF
TGTGCCAGCAGCTTAGGGCCCCCCTACGAGCAGTACTTC
>TRBJ1-2|TRBV7-2|-|-
CASSLTAGAEGYTF
TGTGCCAGCAGCTTAACAGCAGGGGCCGAGGGCTACACCTTC
>TRBJ1-1|TRBV7-9|-|TRBD1
CASSHPGQGNTEAFF
TGTGCCAGCAGTCATCCTGGACAGGGGAACACTGAAGCTTTCTTT
>TRBJ2-5|TRBV7-9|-|-
CASSYNLGDKKETQYF
TGTGCCAGCAGTTACAATCTTGGCGACAAAAAAGAGACCCAGTACTTC
>TRBJ2-5|TRBV5-1|few|-
CASSEQGAETQYF
TGCGCCAGCAGCGAACAGGGCGCCGAGACCCAGTACTTC
>TRBJ1-2|TRBV28|-|-
CASSLRGAGDYGYTF
TGTGCCAGCAGTTTACGGGGGGCTGGGGACTATGGCTACACCTTC
>TRBJ2-7|TRBV15|few|TRBD1
CATRRDSFSYEQYF
TGTGCCACCAGAAGGGACAGTTTCTCCTACGAGCAGTACTTC
>TRBJ2-4|TRBV28|-|-
CASSYSHSTKNIQYF
TGTGCCAGCAGCTATTCCCACAGTACCAAAAACATTCAGTACTTC
>TRBJ1-1|TRBV30|few|-
CAWSRWGGTEAFF
TGTGCCTGGAGCCGTTGGGGGGGAACTGAAGCTTTCTTT
>TRBJ2-1|TRBV29-1|-|TRBD2
CSVPGLAGNEQFF
TGCAGCGTACCGGGACTAGCGGGGAATGAGCAGTTCTTC
>TRBJ1-1|TRBV7-9|few|TRBD1
CAIRNTEQGEAFF
TGTGCCATCAGAAATACAGAACAGGGGGAAGCTTTCTTT
>TRBJ2-3|TRBV28|many|TRBD1
CASSFNRGSTDTQYF
TGTGCCAGCAGTTTCAACAGGGGTTCCACAGATACGCAGTATTTT
>TRBJ2-3|TRBV4-2|few|-
CASSQEGAAVLQYF
TGTGCCAGCAGCCAAGAAGGGGCGGCAGTTTTGCAGTATTTT
>TRBJ1-4|TRBV28|few|-
CASRLSRKLFF
TGTGCCAGCAGACTCTCGAGAAAACTGTTTTTT
>TRBJ2-7|TRBV29-1|many|-
CSVGDFSYEQYF
TGCAGCGTTGGGGACTTCTCCTACGAGCAGTACTTC
>TRBJ2-7|TRBV7-9|few|TRBD2
CASSFGLAGGRSSYEQYF
TGTGCCAGCAGCTTTGGACTAGCGGGAGGTCGGAGCTCCTACGAGCAGTACTTC
>TRBJ2-7|TRBV15|few|TRBD2
CATSSLERETEQYF
TGTGCCACCAGCAGTCTTGAGCGGGAGACCGAGCAGTACTTC
>TRBJ2-5|TRBV28|-|-
CASSLMGSKETQYF
TGTGCCAGCAGTTTAATGGGGAGTAAAGAGACCCAGTACTTC
>TRBJ2-3|TRBV5-1|-|-
CASSLGDSGGTPADTQYF
TGCGCCAGCAGCTTGGGTGATAGCGGAGGGACGCCAGCTGATACGCAGTATTTT
>TRBJ2-7|TRBV14|few|-
CASSQRDSVLHEQYF
TGTGCCAGCAGCCAAAGGGACTCCGTTTTACACGAGCAGTACTTC